Listed below are T cell receptor beta chains from one sample, sequenced in a study of identical twins. TCRdb independently ran MiXCR on the 5' RACE reads; one entry per CDR3 protein. Altogether some 790,000 distinct CDR3 sequences are present, about 20% being singletons, with the ten largest covering roughly 14%. The same sample was also used in a study of T cells expressing NK-cell markers.

The sequenced sample consisted of PBMCs. These receptor sequences come from a woman between 18 and 29 years old in good health. Both conserved end residues are part of each CDR3. The order of the fields is CDR3 protein, CDR3 DNA, clone size, J gene, D gene, V gene, CDR3 length. D genes are given only for firm matches. Expanded clones get a size class; other rows say once, few or many, or leave the size out.

cdr3_aa: CASRWVLGTDTQYF
cdr3_nt: TGTGCCAGCAGATGGGTCTTGGGCACAGATACGCAGTATTTT
clone_size: NA
j_call: TRBJ2-3
d_call: NA
v_call: TRBV6-1
cdr3_length: 14

cdr3_aa: CASSDLGQPYNEQFF
cdr3_nt: TGTGCCAGCAGTGATTTAGGACAGCCTTACAATGAGCAGTTCTTC
clone_size: once
j_call: TRBJ2-1
d_call: NA
v_call: TRBV6-1
cdr3_length: 15

cdr3_aa: CASTPNGRGTEAFF
cdr3_nt: TGTGCCAGCACCCCGAATGGGCGAGGGACTGAAGCTTTCTTT
clone_size: NA
j_call: TRBJ1-1
d_call: NA
v_call: TRBV12-3/TRBV12-4
cdr3_length: 14

cdr3_aa: CSAPLDSYNEQFF
cdr3_nt: TGCAGTGCTCCCCTTGACTCCTACAATGAGCAGTTCTTC
clone_size: NA
j_call: TRBJ2-1
d_call: NA
v_call: TRBV20-1
cdr3_length: 13

cdr3_aa: CASSPSGGTRGTDTQYF
cdr3_nt: TGTGCCAGCAGCCCTTCGGGTGGGACTAGAGGTACAGATACGCAGTATTTT
clone_size: few
j_call: TRBJ2-3
d_call: TRBD2
v_call: TRBV7-2
cdr3_length: 17

cdr3_aa: CASSWGQGSTEAFF
cdr3_nt: TGTGCCAGCAGTTGGGGACAGGGGAGCACTGAAGCTTTCTTT
clone_size: few
j_call: TRBJ1-1
d_call: TRBD1
v_call: TRBV27
cdr3_length: 14

cdr3_aa: CASSHRDLGTDTQYF
cdr3_nt: TGTGCCAGCAGCCACCGGGACTTGGGCACAGATACGCAGTATTTT
clone_size: few
j_call: TRBJ2-3
d_call: NA
v_call: TRBV9
cdr3_length: 15

cdr3_aa: CASSIWDVGNTEAFF
cdr3_nt: TGTGCCAGCAGCATCTGGGACGTGGGGAACACTGAAGCTTTCTTT
clone_size: few
j_call: TRBJ1-1
d_call: NA
v_call: TRBV11-3
cdr3_length: 15

cdr3_aa: CASSLDARAVTQYF
cdr3_nt: TGTGCCAGCAGCTTAGACGCCAGGGCGGTTACGCAGTATTTT
clone_size: few
j_call: TRBJ2-3
d_call: NA
v_call: TRBV11-2
cdr3_length: 14

cdr3_aa: CSAREGGGGYNEQFF
cdr3_nt: TGCAGTGCTAGAGAGGGAGGGGGAGGCTACAATGAGCAGTTCTTC
clone_size: once
j_call: TRBJ2-1
d_call: NA
v_call: TRBV20-1
cdr3_length: 15

cdr3_aa: CSATDRSNSGANVLTF
cdr3_nt: TGCAGTGCTACGGACAGAAGCAACTCTGGGGCCAACGTCCTGACTTTC
clone_size: few
j_call: TRBJ2-6
d_call: NA
v_call: TRBV20-1
cdr3_length: 16

cdr3_aa: CASSLERLKAFF
cdr3_nt: TGTGCCAGCAGCTTGGAACGGTTGAAAGCTTTCTTT
clone_size: NA
j_call: TRBJ1-1
d_call: NA
v_call: TRBV5-5
cdr3_length: 12

cdr3_aa: CASGPYPGNTIYF
cdr3_nt: TGTGCTAGTGGTCCTTACCCTGGAAACACCATATATTTT
clone_size: few
j_call: TRBJ1-3
d_call: NA
v_call: TRBV12-5
cdr3_length: 13

cdr3_aa: CASSLRPTELIYNEQFF
cdr3_nt: TGTGCCAGCTCACTCCGACCGACCGAACTGATCTACAATGAGCAGTTCTTC
clone_size: few
j_call: TRBJ2-1
d_call: NA
v_call: TRBV18
cdr3_length: 17

cdr3_aa: CASSPSAGGVETQYF
cdr3_nt: TGTGCCAGCAGCCCGAGTGCGGGGGGTGTAGAGACCCAGTACTTC
clone_size: many
j_call: TRBJ2-5
d_call: TRBD2
v_call: TRBV7-3
cdr3_length: 15

cdr3_aa: CSASKTAYEQYF
cdr3_nt: TGCAGTGCTTCGAAGACAGCCTACGAGCAGTACTTC
clone_size: many
j_call: TRBJ2-7
d_call: NA
v_call: TRBV20-1
cdr3_length: 12

cdr3_aa: CASSLGQFQETQYF
cdr3_nt: TGCGCCAGCAGCCTGGGACAGTTCCAAGAGACCCAGTACTTC
clone_size: NA
j_call: TRBJ2-5
d_call: TRBD1
v_call: TRBV5-1
cdr3_length: 14

cdr3_aa: CSVEAHRTIKETQYF
cdr3_nt: TGCAGCGTTGAGGCGCATAGGACTATTAAAGAGACCCAGTACTTC
clone_size: NA
j_call: TRBJ2-5
d_call: NA
v_call: TRBV29-1
cdr3_length: 15

cdr3_aa: CASSYSGQLIRTGANVLTF
cdr3_nt: TGTGCCAGCAGTTACTCCGGACAGCTAATTAGGACTGGGGCCAACGTCCTGACTTTC
clone_size: NA
j_call: TRBJ2-6
d_call: NA
v_call: TRBV6-2/TRBV6-3
cdr3_length: 19

cdr3_aa: CASSLDASGGTSGANVLTF
cdr3_nt: TGTGCCAGCAGCTTAGACGCTAGCGGGGGGACCTCTGGGGCCAACGTCCTGACTTTC
clone_size: NA
j_call: TRBJ2-6
d_call: TRBD2
v_call: TRBV11-1
cdr3_length: 19

cdr3_aa: CASSLKGQTQETQYF
cdr3_nt: TGTGCCAGCAGCTTGAAAGGGCAGACACAAGAGACCCAGTACTTC
clone_size: NA
j_call: TRBJ2-5
d_call: NA
v_call: TRBV7-9
cdr3_length: 15

cdr3_aa: CASSFWGQGDHTEAFF
cdr3_nt: TGCGCCAGCAGCTTCTGGGGACAGGGGGATCACACTGAAGCTTTCTTT
clone_size: few
j_call: TRBJ1-1
d_call: TRBD1
v_call: TRBV5-1
cdr3_length: 16

cdr3_aa: CASRFSGRVADTQYF
cdr3_nt: TGTGCCAGCAGATTTAGCGGGAGGGTAGCAGATACGCAGTATTTT
clone_size: NA
j_call: TRBJ2-3
d_call: TRBD2
v_call: TRBV11-2
cdr3_length: 15